This T cell receptor beta chain was captured in a study of somatic mutations in cytotoxic T cells in rheumatoid arthritis. Looked up from germline, CDR1 is MGHDK and CDR2 is SYGVNS. V lost 7 bases to trimming and J lost 4 bases, with 13 bases between them. The CDR3 consists of 13 residues. The method was immunoSEQ multiplex PCR; TCRdb's version includes in-frame clones alone and lacks a portion of them. The data hold about 4,800 clones, with around nine tenths observed a single time. The receptor comes from a woman aged 50 to 65 with rheumatoid arthritis. The sequencing input was CD8+ T cells sorted from blood. The V and J genes are TRBV25-1 and TRBJ1-1; D is uncertain. The CDR3 loop reads CASTEWEGTEAFF. In nucleotides, the CDR3 is TGTGCCAGCACCGAGTGGGAGGGCACTGAAGCTTTCTTT.